This T cell receptor beta chain was recorded in a study of cytomegalovirus exposure and HLA in healthy donors. As for the study in general: Researchers previously reported finding fewer than 140 million unique TCR beta sequences from about 200 million T cells.

Study-wide results and limits: Specificity for CMV antigens was confirmed in vitro for three of the CMV-associated chains. Later analysis demonstrated an association between a missense DCLRE1C variant and TCR beta V- and J-gene trimming.

Notes on this clone: Its antigen remains unidentified.

The PCR contained 60 Vbeta and 13 Jbeta primers. Here immunoSEQ multiplex PCR was the method, and the copy in TCRdb shows in-frame clones only, minus some. This listing includes about 50,000 clones. The TCR sequence derives from a woman aged 55-70 years in good health and CMV-seropositive. The sequencing input was PBMCs.

In DNA form, the CDR3 reads TGTGCCAGCTCACCGGGAGACACTAATGAAAAACTGTTTTTT. As protein: CASSPGDTNEKLFF. The chain employs TRBV18 and TRBJ1-4; no clear D gene. CDR1 KGHSH and CDR2 LQKENI come from the germline V gene. CDR3 length equals 14 residues. Between the trimmed V and J ends, which lost 3 bases and 2 bases, there was a span of 7 bases.